The T cell receptor beta chain under discussion was sequenced for a study of blood T cells in healthy people across ages. The CDR3 covers 15 residues. In germline, CDR1 is SGHTA, CDR2 FQGNSA. This clonotype has just a few counts. A J-beta primer mix and a sample-barcoded 5' primer were used in a second PCR of about 7 to 12 cycles. MiXCR, run by TCRdb on the 5' RACE reads, gives a single entry per CDR3 protein. In the table there are hundreds of thousands of distinct CDR3 sequences, roughly 20% of which are singletons. The chain is built from TRBV7-2 and TRBJ2-1; tentative D call: TRBD1 (5 bases). The J call is in doubt because the DNA end fits TRBJ2-5 better. The sample taken for sequencing was blood. The sequence derives from a man aged 65 to 85 in good health. The CDR3 nucleotides read TGTGCCAGCAGGATAAGTCGACAGACCCAAGAGACCCAGTACTTC. Residues: CASRISRQTQETQYF.